This TCR beta chain was observed in a study of cytomegalovirus exposure and HLA in healthy donors. The PCR ran on 60 Vbeta and 13 Jbeta primers. Profiling relied on immunoSEQ multiplex PCR, and the TCRdb table lists in-frame clones only, not all of them. Found here are roughly 130,000 clones, approximately 70% of them singletons; the top ten hold about 1.5%. Study-wide findings and caveats: Reported performance of the classifier showed diagnosis of cytomegalovirus status with high specificity and sensitivity.

Points on this clone: What it binds is unknown.

Each of the donors was a healthy bone marrow donor. Sequencing used PBMCs. The source of this sequence is a man aged 18 to 30 in good health and CMV-seronegative.

The CDR3 sequence: CASSQAHPPGPGFGEQYF. Here the CDR3 DNA reads TGCGCCAGCAGCCAAGCGCATCCCCCCGGGCCAGGGTTTGGCGAGCAGTACTTC. The chain joins TRBV4-3 to TRBJ2-7; TRBD1 is a possible D gene (5 bases). CDR3 length: 18 amino acids. Deletions cut 1 base from V and 6 bases from J, with 25 bases between. Germline CDR1 reads LGHNA; CDR2 reads YSLEER.